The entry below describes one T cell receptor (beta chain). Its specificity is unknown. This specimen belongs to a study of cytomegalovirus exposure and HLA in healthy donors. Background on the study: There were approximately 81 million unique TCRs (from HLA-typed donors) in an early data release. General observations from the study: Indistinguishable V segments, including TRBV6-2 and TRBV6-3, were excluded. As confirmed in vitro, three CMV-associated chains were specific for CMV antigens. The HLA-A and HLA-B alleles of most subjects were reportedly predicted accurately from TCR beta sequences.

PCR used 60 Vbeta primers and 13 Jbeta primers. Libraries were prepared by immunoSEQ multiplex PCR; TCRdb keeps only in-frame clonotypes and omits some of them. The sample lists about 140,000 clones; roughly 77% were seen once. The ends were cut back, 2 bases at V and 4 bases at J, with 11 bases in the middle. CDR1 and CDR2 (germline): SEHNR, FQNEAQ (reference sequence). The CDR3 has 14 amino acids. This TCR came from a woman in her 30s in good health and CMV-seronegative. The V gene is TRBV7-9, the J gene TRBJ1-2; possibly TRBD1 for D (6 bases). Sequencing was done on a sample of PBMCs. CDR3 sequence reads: CASSLQTGTYGYTF. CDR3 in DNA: TGTGCCAGCAGCTTACAGACAGGCACCTATGGCTACACCTTC.